A single T cell receptor (beta chain) is shown here with its context. This receptor's antigen is unknown. Germline and junction disagree at one end, which may indicate a read error. Only healthy Caucasian donors were included. CDR1 SGHVS and CDR2 FQNEAQ are derived from the germline V gene. The CDR3 goes from the cysteine to the phenylalanine over 12 residues. Just the 36-base CDR3 DNA is kept, in frame starting at base 1. The sample originates from a study of identical twins (dated by TCRdb to between 2015 and 2016). General notes on the study: TCR alpha and beta repertoires from monozygotic twins, unrelated adults of various ages and cord blood were deep-sequenced to test whether fetal clonotypes persist. To rule out contamination, replicate twin experiments were performed at different times with different library preparation protocols.

Library method: 5' RACE. The reads were generated on an Illumina HiSeq 2000. Template switching introduced a universal primer binding site; the final cDNA contained a unique molecular identifier, enabling accurate counting of TCR cDNA molecules. First-strand cDNA for TCR alpha and beta chains was synthesized from specific primers in the conserved constant-segment region. To control for contamination, every cDNA library carried two barcodes: a SMART-Mk sample barcode plus Illumina barcodes. TruSeq adapter sequences and Illumina sample barcodes were added in two successive PCR steps. The Illumina HiSeq platform was used with custom primers to sequence TCR alpha and beta cDNA libraries. The study's own analysis went as follows. MiGEC processed the raw reads to extract unique molecular identifiers, while MiXCR was used to determine the CDR3 positions. For each individual, recombination models were inferred using an EM algorithm with the repgenHMM and IGoR tools. The analysis of shared clonotypes was done with the tcR package in R, with sharing normalized by the product of cloneset sizes. Out-of-frame nonproductive sequences were analyzed to study raw recombination free of thymic and clonal selection effects. TCRdb reanalyzed the raw reads on its own, using fastp at Q25 for trimming and MiXCR for clone calling, and kept in-frame beta chains. Rows are combined by CDR3 protein, so each entry shows the most common genes and DNA. TCRdb, not the original authors, processed these V and J calls. Within this sample are 1.5 million or so distinct CDR3 sequences, with less than 35% of them counted one time only. Of the sample, over 0.25% is held by the ten largest clones.

Broad study findings and their caveats: Compared with coincidental sharing between unrelated individuals, out-of-frame TCR alpha sequences shared between twins had an excess of sequences with low generation probability. Zero-insertion analyses could be partly confounded by invariant T cells such as MAIT and iNKT, although diverse VJ usage argued against such confounding for most clonotypes. Abundant cord blood beta clonotypes had fewer insertions, young adult naive repertoires showed a similar but weaker trend, and memory repertoires showed no such trend. Recombination models systematically underestimated out-of-frame TCR alpha sharing in monozygotic twins but agreed with sharing between unrelated individuals. Because the same donors could not be followed over many years, the conclusions depended on cross-sectional statistical analysis. In beta out-of-frame sequences, excess twin sharing was weaker, because having fewer shared sequences lowered the signal-to-noise ratio.

Recombination connected TRBV7-8 to TRBJ1-1; the D gene cannot be resolved reliably. This receptor was taken from a newborn girl in good health. The source material was cord blood. This receptor carries the CDR3 CVSTISGTEAFF. The DNA reads TGTGTCAGCACCATTTCCGGCACTGAAGCTTTCTTT.